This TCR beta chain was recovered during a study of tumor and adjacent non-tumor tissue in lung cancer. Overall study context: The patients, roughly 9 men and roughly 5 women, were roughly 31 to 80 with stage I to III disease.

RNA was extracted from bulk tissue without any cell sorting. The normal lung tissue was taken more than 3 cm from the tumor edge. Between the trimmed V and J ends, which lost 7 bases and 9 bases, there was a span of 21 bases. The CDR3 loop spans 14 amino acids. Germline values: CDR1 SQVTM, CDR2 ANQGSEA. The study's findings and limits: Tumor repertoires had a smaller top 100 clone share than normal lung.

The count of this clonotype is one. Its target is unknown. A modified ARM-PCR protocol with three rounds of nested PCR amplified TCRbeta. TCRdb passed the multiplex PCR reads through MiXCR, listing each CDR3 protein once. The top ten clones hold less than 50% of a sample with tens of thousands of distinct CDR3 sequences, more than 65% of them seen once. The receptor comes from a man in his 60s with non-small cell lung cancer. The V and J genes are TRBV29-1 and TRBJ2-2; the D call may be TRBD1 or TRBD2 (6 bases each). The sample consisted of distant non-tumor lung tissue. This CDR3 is CSAYPRIGGWELFF. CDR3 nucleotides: TGCAGCGCCTACCCCAGAATCGGGGGCTGGGAGCTGTTTTTT.